Listed here are 25 T cell receptor beta chains from one sample, sequenced in a study of cytomegalovirus exposure and HLA in healthy donors (TCRdb year 2017). Library creation used the immunoSEQ multiplex PCR assay. A mixture of 60 forward primers for TCR Vbeta segments and 13 reverse primers for TCR Jbeta segments was used in the multiplex PCR. TCRdb's version of the immuneACCESS table is confined to in-frame rearrangements and falls short of the full clone set. An unresolved V gene accounts for under half of the shortfall where checked; the remainder is of unknown origin. The data table for this sample lists around 190,000 clones. The top ten clones comprise less than 1% of the sample. Sequenced sample: PBMCs. The receptor source for this set is a woman aged 25 to 45 in good health and CMV-seropositive.

The rearrangement uses TRBV6-4 and TRBJ2-1; possible D gene TRBD1, 5 bases. CDR1 and CDR2 from the germline V gene are MRHNA and SNTAGT. The ends were cut back, 1 base at V and 2 bases at J, with 12 bases in the middle. The CDR3 consists of 16 residues. CDR3 DNA sequence: TGTGCCAGCAGTGACTGGAGCACAGGCGCCTACAATGAGCAGTTCTTC. Amino acid sequence: CASSDWSTGAYNEQFF.

The CDR3 nucleotides read TGTGCCAGCAGCGCGGACAGGGCCGCTGGGGTAGCCAAAAACATTCAGTACTTC. It translates to CASSADRAAGVAKNIQYF. V and J are TRBV2 and TRBJ2-4; TRBD1 matches at 8 bases. CDR1 and CDR2 from the germline V gene are SNHLY and FYNNEI. The CDR3 contains 18 residues. The V and J ends lost 6 bases and 0 bases, in that order; junction bases with no gene match: 13.

The V gene is TRBV30, the J gene TRBJ1-5, with a weak D call TRBD1 (6 bases). The V gene lost 7 bases and the J gene lost 2 bases, with 15 bases spanning the gap. The CDR3 totals 14 residues. From germline, CDR1 is GTSNPN and CDR2 SVGIG (reference sequence). CDR3 amino acids: CALSVTGRNQPQHF. The CDR3 nucleotides are TGTGCCTTATCAGTGACAGGCCGCAATCAGCCCCAGCATTTT.

The J gene is TRBJ2-7, the V gene TRBV19; 8 bases align to TRBD1. The CDR3 length is 17 residues. Germline trimming cut 0 bases from V and 1 base from J; bases unmatched to any gene: 8. CDR1 and CDR2 (germline): LNHDA, SQIVND (reference sequence). The DNA of the CDR3 is TGTGCCAGTAGTATAGATCATCGGACAGGGCTATCCTACGAGCAGTACTTC. Amino acid sequence: CASSIDHRTGLSYEQYF.

The rearrangement links TRBV6-5 to TRBJ1-2, with D unclear. Germline lookup yields CDR1 MNHEY and CDR2 SVGAGI. This CDR3 has 13 residues. V lost 2 bases to trimming and J lost 8 bases, with 12 bases between them. CDR3 region: CASSYGVEMGYTF. The CDR3 bases are TGTGCCAGCAGTTACGGTGTTGAGATGGGCTACACCTTC.

The chain joins TRBV18 to TRBJ1-1; 9 bases align to TRBD1. CDR1 is KGHSH, CDR2 LQKENI, per germline. CDR3 length equals 14 residues. J lost 2 bases, V lost 5 bases, and 3 bases had no gene match. The CDR3 DNA reads TGTGCCAGCTCATCCACAGGGGGCAACACTGAAGCTTTCTTT. Protein sequence: CASSSTGGNTEAFF.

The chain combines TRBV18 with TRBJ2-1, with D unresolved. The CDR3 covers 12 residues. Deletions cut 6 bases from V and 4 bases from J, with 7 bases between. Germline V lookup: CDR1 KGHSH, CDR2 LQKENI. DNA for the CDR3: TGTGCCAGCTCCTTAGCTTACAATGAGCAGTTCTTC. Protein: CASSLAYNEQFF.

The chain has TRBV4-1 and TRBJ1-4; maybe TRBD1 (6 bases). V was cut by 1 base and J by 5 bases, with 11 bases left in between. CDR3 length equals 15 residues. In germline, CDR1 is MGHRA, CDR2 YSYEKL. The CDR3, as DNA: TGCGCCAGCAGCCAAGGTTCCAGGGGAAATGAAAAACTGTTTTTT. Residues: CASSQGSRGNEKLFF.

The chain recombines TRBV27 with TRBJ2-2, with D maybe TRBD1 (5 bases). CDR3 length: 14 amino acids. CDR1 and CDR2 (germline): MNHEY, SMNVEV (reference sequence). Trimming stripped 2 bases from V and 6 bases from J, with 10 bases between. CDR3 sequence: CASSLEGVAGELFF. CDR3 sequence (DNA): TGTGCCAGCAGTTTAGAAGGGGTGGCCGGGGAGCTGTTTTTT.

The V and J genes are TRBV19 and TRBJ2-7, with TRBD1 matching 7 bases. This CDR3 has 15 amino acids. CDR1 and CDR2 from the germline V gene are LNHDA and SQIVND (reference sequence). V gave up 1 base and J gave up 4 bases; unmatched junction bases: 7. The CDR3 DNA follows: TGTGCCAGTAGTATAGGAGGGGGCGAGACGTACGAGCAGTACTTC. Its protein product is CASSIGGGETYEQYF.

This chain joins TRBV7-9 and TRBJ1-1; D gene unclear. Germline V gene sequence: CDR1 SEHNR, CDR2 FQNEAQ (reference sequence). The CDR3 has 13 amino acids. Trimming took 4 bases from V and 1 from J, leaving 7 bases between them. CDR3 protein: CASSSEKNTEAFF. Here the CDR3 DNA reads TGTGCCAGCAGCTCGGAGAAGAACACTGAAGCTTTCTTT.

J is TRBJ2-2 and V is TRBV5-4; no definite D call. Trimming took off 1 base at V and 4 bases at J, with 5 bases between the two ends. CDR3 size: 13 residues. Germline V gene lookup returns CDR1 SGHNT and CDR2 YYREEE (reference sequence). As DNA, the CDR3 is TGTGCCAGCAGCTTGACATCCACCGGGGAGCTGTTTTTT. Its protein is CASSLTSTGELFF.

This chain joins TRBV7-2 and TRBJ1-2, with 7 bases matching TRBD1. V dropped 2 bases and J dropped 4; count of bases not matched to a gene: 16. The germline CDR1 and CDR2 sequences are SGHTA and FQGNSA. This CDR3 region has 18 residues. The CDR3 DNA follows: TGTGCCAGCAGCTTAATAGGGGGCTCCCCTCGGGCCTCCTATGGCTACACCTTC. Translation gives CASSLIGGSPRASYGYTF.

The chain links TRBV9 to TRBJ2-6, with 9 bases that match TRBD1. The CDR3 runs 15 residues. Germline V gene lookup returns CDR1 SGDLS and CDR2 YYNGEE. V dropped 5 bases and J dropped 1; count of bases not matched to a gene: 1. The CDR3 DNA is TGTGCCAGCAGACAGGGGGCGTCTGGGGCCAACGTCCTGACTTTC. Translation gives CASRQGASGANVLTF. The whole variable domain, filled in from reference TRBV9 and TRBJ2-6, reads DSGVTQTPKHLITATGQRVTLRCSPRSGDLSVYWYQQSLDQGLQFLIQYYNGEERAKGNILERFSAQQFPDLHSELNLSSLELGDSALYFCASRQGASGANVLTFGAGSRLTVL.

The chain has TRBV19 and TRBJ1-2, with TRBD1 as a possible D gene (5 bases). This CDR3 region has 12 residues. V was trimmed by 3 bases and J by 6 bases, leaving 8 bases between them. Germline V CDR1 and CDR2: LNHDA, SQIVND (reference sequence). The CDR3 protein is CASSIRGNGYTF. In DNA form, the CDR3 reads TGTGCCAGTAGTATTCGGGGGAATGGCTACACCTTC.

The V gene is TRBV6-1, the J gene TRBJ1-1, with 12 bases lining up with TRBD1. This CDR3 comprises 16 residues. V was clipped by 2 bases and J by 6 bases; unmatched bases: 7. CDR1 is MNHNS and CDR2 is SASEGT in the germline V gene. The CDR3 spells CASSERGGQGASEAFF. DNA of the CDR3: TGTGCCAGCAGTGAAAGAGGGGGACAGGGGGCCTCTGAAGCTTTCTTT.

V and J are TRBV4-3 and TRBJ1-3; a weak D match, TRBD1 (6 bases). Germline lookup yields CDR1 LGHNA and CDR2 YSLEER. The CDR3 totals 15 residues. Trimming cost V 0 bases and J 5 bases, with 11 bases left between them. For the CDR3, the DNA is TGCGCCAGCAGCCAAGACCACCAGGGGAGAAACACCATATATTTT. Translating it yields CASSQDHQGRNTIYF.

V is TRBV4-3 and J is TRBJ2-4; 15 bases map to TRBD2. The germline V gene encodes CDR1 LGHNA and CDR2 YSLEER. With V trimmed by 4 bases and J by 14 bases, 6 bases remained unmatched. This CDR3 comprises 14 residues. The CDR3 sequence is CASSPGLAGGLEYF. In DNA, the CDR3 is TGCGCCAGCAGCCCCGGACTAGCGGGAGGGCTCGAGTACTTC.

V and J are TRBV27 and TRBJ2-2, with 7 bases matching TRBD1. Germline V gives CDR1 MNHEY, CDR2 SMNVEV (reference sequence). The CDR3 length is 14 residues. Unmatched junction bases numbered 9, after V lost 1 base and J lost 13 bases. DNA of the CDR3: TGTGCCAGCAGTTTATGGAAGGGGGCCAGGGGGCTGTTTTTT. Translated: CASSLWKGARGLFF.

CDR3 in amino acids: CASSRLESSYEQYF. The CDR3 region has the DNA TGTGCCAGCAGTAGACTAGAGAGCTCCTACGAGCAGTACTTC. The rearrangement links TRBV11-2 to TRBJ2-7; perhaps TRBD2 as D (6 bases). V lost 6 bases to trimming and J lost 0 bases, with 12 bases between them. CDR1 and CDR2 from the germline V gene are SGHAT and FQNNGV. The length of the CDR3 is 14 residues.

The chain combines TRBV2 with TRBJ1-2; 8 bases line up with TRBD1. Trimming took 3 bases from V and 4 from J; bases not matched to a gene: 19. The CDR3 length is 19 residues. Germline values: CDR1 SNHLY, CDR2 FYNNEI. CDR3 bases: TGTGCCAGCAGTGATGCCCCCTCAGGGGGCGGGTTTTTGGCCTATGGCTACACCTTC. It specifies CASSDAPSGGGFLAYGYTF.

The chain is built from TRBV19 and TRBJ1-5; no clear D. V shed 3 bases and J shed 2 bases, with 11 bases lying between them. From germline, CDR1 is LNHDA and CDR2 SQIVND (reference sequence). CDR3 length equals 15 residues. For the CDR3, the DNA is TGTGCCAGTAGTATTCGAGGGTATGGCAATCAGCCCCAGCATTTT. Encoded protein: CASSIRGYGNQPQHF.

This sequence joins TRBV5-5 and TRBJ1-4; TRBD1 is a possible D gene (5 bases). Trimming left V 4 bases short and J 8 bases short, with 18 bases between. CDR3 size: 15 residues. CDR1 and CDR2 (germline): SGHKS, YYEKEE (reference sequence). The CDR3 DNA follows: TGTGCCAGCAGCGCTTCGGGCCCTCCAGGGGAAAAACTGTTTTTT. Its translation is CASSASGPPGEKLFF.

The chain couples TRBV2 to TRBJ1-5; 11 nucleotides align to TRBD1. V lost 9 bases and J lost 5; bases outside the gene matches: 12. This CDR3 is built from 16 residues. Germline loops: CDR1 SNHLY, CDR2 FYNNEI. This CDR3 is CASLDGTGGTYQPQHF. The CDR3 DNA is TGTGCCAGTCTCGACGGGACAGGGGGAACTTATCAGCCCCAGCATTTT.

The chain recombines TRBV18 with TRBJ1-1; possible D gene TRBD1, 5 bases. This CDR3 is built from 16 residues. Germline lookup yields CDR1 KGHSH and CDR2 LQKENI. V dropped 2 bases and J dropped 0 bases, with 13 bases sitting between them. The CDR3 DNA reads TGTGCCAGCTCACCATTTTCAGGGAGGTTGAACACTGAAGCTTTCTTT. Its translation: CASSPFSGRLNTEAFF.